This TCR beta chain was observed in a study of cytomegalovirus exposure and HLA in healthy donors. Study summary: Unique TCRs numbering around 85 million, obtained from HLA-typed donors, made up an early data release.

The PCR used 60 Vbeta and 13 Jbeta primers. TCRdb's table, derived via immunoSEQ multiplex PCR, lists solely in-frame clones and lacks some. The table includes approximately 170,000 clones, 70% to 80% detected once. A word on this clone: The antigen remains unidentified.

Whereas donors were nominally healthy upon sampling, unrecorded immune exposures were probable. Study findings and constraints: It was reported that TCR beta sequences correctly inferred the HLA-A and HLA-B alleles for most subjects. The study carried out a later analysis of TCR beta sequences. It associated approximately 15,000 of them with specific HLA alleles at a false discovery rate of 0.05.

Trimming left V 4 bases short and J 1 base short, with 16 bases between. The germline V gene encodes CDR1 SGHDN and CDR2 FVKESK. The CDR3 contains 17 residues. The sample consisted of PBMCs. This TCR was sampled from a woman under 40 in good health and CMV-seropositive. The chain recombines TRBV14 with TRBJ1-4; perhaps TRBD1 as D (6 bases). In DNA, the CDR3 is TGTGCCAGCAGCCGGGCCAGGGGAGTTGGAACTAATGAAAAACTGTTTTTT. Its protein product is CASSRARGVGTNEKLFF.